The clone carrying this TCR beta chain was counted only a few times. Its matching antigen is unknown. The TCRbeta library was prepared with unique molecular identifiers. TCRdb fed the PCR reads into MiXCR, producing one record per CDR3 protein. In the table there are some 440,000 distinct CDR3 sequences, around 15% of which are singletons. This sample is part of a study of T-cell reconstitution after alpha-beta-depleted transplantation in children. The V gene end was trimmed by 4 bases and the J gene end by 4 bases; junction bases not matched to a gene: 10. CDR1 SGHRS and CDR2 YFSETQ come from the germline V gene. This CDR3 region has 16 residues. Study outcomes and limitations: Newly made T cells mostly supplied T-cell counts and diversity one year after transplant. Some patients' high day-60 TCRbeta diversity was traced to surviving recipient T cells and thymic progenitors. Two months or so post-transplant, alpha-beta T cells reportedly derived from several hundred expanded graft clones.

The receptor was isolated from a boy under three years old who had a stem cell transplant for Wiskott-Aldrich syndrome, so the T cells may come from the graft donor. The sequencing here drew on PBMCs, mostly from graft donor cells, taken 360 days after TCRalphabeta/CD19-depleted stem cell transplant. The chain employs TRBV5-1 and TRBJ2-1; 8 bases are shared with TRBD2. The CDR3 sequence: CASSPLGAGAYNEQFF. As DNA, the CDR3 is TGCGCCAGCAGCCCTCTTGGAGCGGGGGCTTACAATGAGCAGTTCTTC.